This T cell receptor (beta chain) emerged from a study of beta chain features in type 1 diabetes. This clone came up a few times. All of the isolated RNA was reverse transcribed, so expressed TCRB transcripts were sequenced. This table comes from immunoSEQ multiplex PCR, and its TCRdb copy is limited to in-frame clones, with some not included. The sample lists about 450,000 clones; 10% to 12% were seen once. The CDR3 has 11 amino acids. Germline V gives CDR1 SNHLY, CDR2 FYNNEI. V was trimmed by 10 bases and J by 2 bases, leaving 7 bases between them. Sequenced: naive CD4+ T cells from blood. The sequence derives from a woman in her late teens or twenties in good health. The chain couples TRBV2 to TRBJ2-3, with D hard to call. CDR3 in DNA: TGTGCCACGGCCCCCACAGATACGCAGTATTTT. Translation gives CATAPTDTQYF.